This is a list of T cell receptor beta chains from one sample in a study of cytomegalovirus exposure and HLA in healthy donors. Clones were read by immunoSEQ multiplex PCR, and TCRdb kept only the in-frame ones, dropping some. This repertoire shows roughly 96,000 clones, 65% to 75% found once; its top ten account for 14%. Sequenced input: PBMCs. These TCRs come from an older woman in good health and CMV-seropositive. The CDR3 runs from the conserved cysteine through the conserved F or W. D genes are given only for firm matches. Where a row states a size, it is once, few, many or the class of an expanded clone; other rows omit it.

clone size,V gene,D gene,J gene,CDR3 protein,CDR3 DNA
few,TRBV9,TRBD2,TRBJ2-7,CASSASGTTYEQYF,TGTGCCAGCAGCGCTTCCGGGACTACCTACGAGCAGTACTTC
-,TRBV9,TRBD1,TRBJ1-1,CASSVGQGDTEAFF,TGTGCCAGCAGCGTAGGGCAGGGGGATACTGAAGCTTTCTTT
-,TRBV7-8,-,TRBJ1-1,CASSPPGRGTEAFF,TGTGCCAGCAGCCCGCCGGGGAGAGGGACTGAAGCTTTCTTT
-,TRBV9,-,TRBJ1-3,CASSHRGGSSGNTIYF,TGTGCCAGCAGCCACCGAGGTGGGAGTTCAGGAAACACCATATATTTT
-,TRBV5-1,-,TRBJ2-3,CASSLAVNRDTQYF,TGCGCCAGCAGCTTGGCGGTGAATCGGGATACGCAGTATTTT
-,TRBV5-1,TRBD1,TRBJ2-5,CASSSTGGRETQYF,TGCGCCAGCAGCTCCACAGGGGGGCGAGAGACCCAGTACTTC
-,TRBV29-1,-,TRBJ1-1,CSVEQNTEAFF,TGCAGCGTTGAACAGAACACTGAAGCTTTCTTT
-,TRBV5-6,-,TRBJ2-5,CASSLAGLGQETQYF,TGTGCCAGCAGCTTGGCGGGGTTAGGGCAAGAGACCCAGTACTTC
-,TRBV5-1,TRBD2,TRBJ2-7,CASSSGTSGYEQYF,TGCGCCAGCAGCTCCGGGACTAGCGGCTACGAGCAGTACTTC
-,TRBV7-2,TRBD1,TRBJ2-2,CASSFRDRGTGELFF,TGTGCCAGCAGCTTCCGGGACAGAGGCACCGGGGAGCTGTTTTTT
-,TRBV2,-,TRBJ2-1,CASSGGRDYEQFF,TGTGCCAGCAGTGGGGGCAGGGACTATGAGCAGTTCTTC
-,TRBV30,TRBD1,TRBJ1-5,CAWNFGTGANQPQHF,TGTGCCTGGAACTTTGGGACAGGGGCTAATCAGCCCCAGCATTTT
-,TRBV28,-,TRBJ2-7,CASSSPTESYEQYF,TGTGCCAGCAGTTCCCCGACAGAGTCATACGAGCAGTACTTC
-,TRBV5-1,TRBD2,TRBJ2-5,CASSLLAGGVSETQYF,TGCGCCAGCAGCTTGTTAGCGGGGGGGGTTTCAGAGACCCAGTACTTC
-,TRBV12-5,-,TRBJ2-3,CASAGGRLSYF,TGTGCTAGTGCGGGGGGCCGGTTGAGTTATTTT
few,TRBV4-1,-,TRBJ1-2,CASSPFQSPNYGYTF,TGCGCCAGCAGCCCTTTTCAGTCTCCTAACTATGGCTACACCTTC
-,TRBV5-6,TRBD1,TRBJ2-7,CASGQGRYEQYF,TGTGCCAGCGGACAGGGACGCTACGAGCAGTACTTC
-,TRBV5-6,TRBD2,TRBJ2-1,CASNPGPGGQFF,TGTGCCAGCAACCCGGGGCCGGGGGGGCAGTTCTTC
-,TRBV7-3,-,TRBJ2-3,CASSLNSQMTGESDTRYF,TGTGCCAGCAGCTTAAATTCTCAGATGACAGGCGAATCAGATACGCGGTATTTT
-,TRBV11-3,TRBD1,TRBJ2-3,CASSPPGQGATDTQYF,TGTGCCAGCAGCCCCCCGGGACAGGGGGCAACAGATACGCAGTATTTT
few,TRBV30,TRBD2,TRBJ2-1,CAWSFPGLNSYNEQFF,TGTGCCTGGAGTTTCCCGGGACTAAACTCCTACAATGAGCAGTTCTTC
few,TRBV12-5,-,TRBJ2-5,CASGFSRGETQYF,TGTGCTAGTGGTTTCAGCCGCGGGGAGACCCAGTACTTC
-,TRBV27,-,TRBJ2-7,CASRGSPEVSYEQYF,TGTGCCAGCAGAGGTTCCCCGGAGGTCTCCTACGAGCAGTACTTC
-,TRBV2,TRBD1,TRBJ1-6,CASQGQGDNSPLHF,TGTGCCAGCCAGGGACAGGGTGATAATTCACCCCTCCACTTT
-,TRBV10-3,TRBD1,TRBJ1-2,CAISESQGAGYGYTF,TGTGCCATCAGTGAGTCCCAGGGGGCTGGTTATGGCTACACCTTC
once,TRBV5-8,-,TRBJ2-1,CASSPETPSSYNEQFF,TGTGCCAGCAGCCCTGAGACTCCAAGCTCCTACAATGAGCAGTTCTTC
-,TRBV10-1,TRBD2,TRBJ2-7,CASSERTSIHEQYF,TGCGCCAGCAGTGAGCGGACTAGCATCCACGAGCAGTACTTC
few,TRBV19,-,TRBJ2-6,CASSKSGARFGANVLTF,TGTGCCAGTAGTAAATCAGGGGCCCGCTTTGGGGCCAACGTCCTGACTTTC
-,TRBV4-1,-,TRBJ2-2,CASSQVHTEELFF,TGCGCCAGCAGCCAAGTGCACACCGAGGAGCTGTTTTTT
-,TRBV9,-,TRBJ2-6,CASSVNWQRTRNVLTF,TGTGCCAGCAGCGTGAATTGGCAACGTACCCGCAACGTCCTGACTTTC
-,TRBV18,-,TRBJ2-7,CASSSGLGEQYF,TGTGCCAGCTCCTCAGGGTTAGGCGAGCAGTACTTC
few,TRBV7-2,-,TRBJ1-2,CASSGAGESYTF,TGTGCCAGCAGCGGGGCAGGGGAGAGCTACACCTTC
-,TRBV18,TRBD1,TRBJ2-7,CASSTKGTGVHEQYF,TGTGCCAGCTCCACCAAAGGGACAGGGGTACACGAGCAGTACTTC
few,TRBV5-6,TRBD2,TRBJ2-5,CASSLSGLQETQYF,TGTGCCAGCAGCTTGTCGGGACTACAAGAGACCCAGTACTTC
-,TRBV5-1,TRBD1,TRBJ2-5,CASSVTGARETQYF,TGCGCCAGCAGCGTGACAGGGGCTCGGGAGACCCAGTACTTC
once,TRBV10-2,-,TRBJ1-1,CASSEELGPSDLNTEAFF,TGCGCCAGCAGTGAAGAGTTGGGGCCGTCTGATCTGAACACTGAAGCTTTCTTT
-,TRBV2,TRBD1,TRBJ1-4,CASSELGQGLVGEKLFF,TGTGCCAGCAGTGAATTGGGACAGGGTTTGGTGGGTGAAAAACTGTTTTTT
-,TRBV19,TRBD2,TRBJ2-5,CASSRLAGSRGETQYF,TGTGCCAGTTCCAGACTAGCGGGCTCACGGGGAGAGACCCAGTACTTC
-,TRBV18,TRBD1,TRBJ2-6,CASSPGPQGAFGANVLTF,TGTGCCAGCTCACCTGGGCCACAGGGGGCGTTCGGGGCCAACGTCCTGACTTTC
-,TRBV6-6,TRBD1,TRBJ2-3,CASSRQGADTQYF,TGTGCCAGCAGCAGACAGGGGGCGGATACGCAGTATTTT
few,TRBV5-1,TRBD2,TRBJ2-1,CASSPDGLAVNEQFF,TGCGCCAGCAGCCCGGATGGACTAGCGGTGAATGAGCAGTTCTTC
few,TRBV29-1,TRBD2,TRBJ2-1,CSVRGLAGAGEQFF,TGCAGCGTTCGTGGACTAGCGGGAGCTGGTGAGCAGTTCTTC
-,TRBV14,-,TRBJ1-1,CASSLRTVGSEAFF,TGTGCCAGCAGCCTGCGGACAGTCGGCTCTGAAGCTTTCTTT
-,TRBV23-1,TRBD1,TRBJ1-5,CASSRRRQGALLTLRSNQPQHF,TGCGCCAGCAGTCGGAGGAGACAGGGGGCTCTACTAACGCTCCGTAGCAATCAGCCCCAGCATTTT
-,TRBV11-2,-,TRBJ1-2,CASSLQGLAYGYTF,TGTGCCAGCAGCTTACAGGGGCTGGCCTATGGCTACACCTTC
-,TRBV9,-,TRBJ1-6,CASSAGGNFNSPLHF,TGTGCCAGCAGCGCCGGAGGAAACTTTAATTCACCCCTCCACTTT
-,TRBV2,TRBD1,TRBJ2-7,CASSGDRVSYEQYF,TGTGCCAGCAGTGGGGACAGGGTATCCTACGAGCAGTACTTC